Listed here are 13 T cell receptor beta chains from one sample, sequenced in a study of tumor-infiltrating lymphocytes in primary liver carcinoma. Constant-region priming of approximately 500 ng total RNA yielded TCR beta cDNA. Modified slightly, ARM-PCR produced TCR beta libraries over three nested multiplex PCR rounds. A C-beta reverse primer was combined with TRBV1-TRBV30 forward primers in the first two PCR rounds, and each round had approximately 10 cycles. TCRdb processed the multiplex PCR reads anew with MiXCR; each CDR3 protein has one entry. The table records approximately 120,000 distinct CDR3 sequences, under 65% of them present only once. It was from roughly 20-30 mg of unsorted bulk tissue that RNA and DNA were co-extracted. The source material was liver tumor tissue from sampling region 3. Subset indicated: tumor region T3, left-lateral pole. These receptors all come from a woman between 55 and 75 years old with primary liver carcinoma and hepatitis B virus infection.

J is TRBJ2-1 and V is TRBV11-2; weak D call: TRBD2 (5 bases). Germline assignment: CDR1 SGHAT and CDR2 FQNNGV. V was trimmed by 0 bases and J by 9 bases, leaving 15 bases between them. The CDR3 has 15 amino acids. This chain's CDR3 is CASSLEGGNIGEQFF. The CDR3, as DNA: TGTGCCAGCAGCTTAGAAGGAGGAAATATCGGTGAGCAGTTCTTC. Full variable domain (missing parts from reference TRBV11-2 and TRBJ2-1): EAGVAQSPRYKIIEKRQSVAFWCNPISGHATLYWYQQILGQGPKLLIQFQNNGVVDDSQLPKDRFSAERLKGVDSTLKIQPAKLEDSAVYLCASSLEGGNIGEQFFGPGTRLTVL.

With respect to this clonotype: An end of the junction differs from the germline gene, which may be a read error. CDR3 bases: TGTGCCAGCAGCTCCACTGTGGAGGTTCGGATCTTC. Translation: CASSSTVEVRIF. The chain couples TRBV11-2 to TRBJ2-1, with D perhaps matching TRBD2 (5 bases). This CDR3 region has 12 residues. Germline assignment: CDR1 SGHAT and CDR2 FQNNGV.

Concerning this clonotype itself: This sequence may be a read error, since a much larger clone differs from it by one base. The chain recombines TRBV5-4 with TRBJ2-1, with 7 bases matching TRBD2. The CDR3 covers 15 residues. CDR1 SGHNT and CDR2 YYREEE come from the germline V gene (reference sequence). The CDR3 region has the DNA TGTTCCAGCAGCCGTCCAGCGGGAAGAGACAATGAGCAGTTCTTC. It is translated as CSSSRPAGRDNEQFF.

A word on this clonotype: A much more abundant neighbour one base away suggests this may be a read error. The rearrangement joins TRBV28 to TRBJ2-5; D is perhaps TRBD1 or TRBD2 (5 bases each). Per the germline V gene, CDR1 is MDHEN and CDR2 is SYDVKM. V was cut by 7 bases and J by 5 bases, with 17 bases left in between. This CDR3 region has 14 residues. The DNA of the CDR3 is TGTGCCAGCACCGACCCCGGGGCAGCGGAGACCCAGTACTTC. Translating gives CASTDPGAAETQYF.

On this clonotype: One end of the junction does not line up with germline, which may come from a read error. The V and J genes are TRBV6-1 and TRBJ1-2; D may be TRBD1 (6 bases). The CDR3 totals 14 residues. Germline CDR1 reads MNHNS; CDR2 reads SASEGT. The CDR3 sequence is CASRLQGEVRGCTF. CDR3 coding DNA: TGTGCCAGCAGACTACAGGGAGAGGTTCGCGGCTGCACCTTC.

Notes on this clonotype: A much larger clone lies a single base off, so this may be a read error. The chain links TRBV12-3 or TRBV12-4 to TRBJ2-1; D unclear. This CDR3 comprises 13 residues. V shed 11 bases and J shed 0 bases, with 11 bases lying between them. The chain's CDR3 is CAVGMGSYNEQFF. CDR3 in DNA: TGTGCCGTGGGCATGGGCTCCTACAATGAGCAGTTCTTC.

This clonotype appeared a few times. A much bigger clone sits one base away, suggesting this may be a read error. The V gene is TRBV10-3, the J gene TRBJ2-1; D not certain. V lost 7 bases, J lost 0 bases, and 7 bases lay in between. From germline, CDR1 is ENHRY and CDR2 SYGVKD. This CDR3 region has 13 residues. The CDR3 DNA follows: TGTGCCATCATGGCTAGCTCCTACAATGAGCAGTTCTTC. Its protein product is CAIMASSYNEQFF.

In this sample, this clonotype turned up a few times. The V gene is TRBV7-6, the J gene TRBJ2-1, with 10 nucleotides matching TRBD2. The CDR3 runs 17 residues. CDR1 is SGHVS and CDR2 is FNYEAQ in the germline V gene. Unmatched junction bases numbered 6, after V lost 2 bases and J lost 2 bases. The CDR3 region is CASSLRRAGGAYNEQFF. Written as DNA, the CDR3 is TGTGCCAGCAGCTTACGGCGAGCGGGAGGGGCCTACAATGAGCAGTTCTTC.

This clonotype counts as medium-sized. The J gene is TRBJ2-5, the V gene TRBV6-5; D possibly uses TRBD1 or TRBD2 (5 bases each). The CDR3 consists of 15 residues. The germline gives CDR1 MNHEY, CDR2 SVGAGI. V gave up 4 bases and J gave up 2 bases, with 14 bases separating them. CDR3 region: CASSFRDGSQETQYF. CDR3 nucleotide sequence: TGTGCCAGCAGTTTCCGGGACGGATCACAAGAGACCCAGTACTTC.

This clonotype was observed many times. The V gene is TRBV6-5, the J gene TRBJ1-4; the D gene is possibly TRBD1 (5 bases). Germline values: CDR1 MNHEY, CDR2 SVGAGI. V dropped 0 bases and J dropped 10 bases, with 9 bases sitting between them. The CDR3 is 13 residues long. The CDR3: CASSYSGTSKLFF. The CDR3, as DNA: TGTGCCAGCAGTTACTCAGGGACGTCAAAACTGTTTTTT.

This clonotype appeared many times. The chain combines TRBV19 with TRBJ2-2; 7 bases line up with TRBD1. The CDR3 sequence is 15 residues long. Germline loops: CDR1 LNHDA, CDR2 SQIVND (reference sequence). J was trimmed by 0 bases and V by 4 bases; bases with no gene match: 2. The CDR3 is CASSKTGTNTGELFF. In nucleotides, the CDR3 is TGTGCCAGTAGTAAGACAGGGACGAACACCGGGGAGCTGTTTTTT.

This sequence joins TRBV10-3 and TRBJ2-2, with unresolved D. V was trimmed by 5 bases and J by 3 bases, leaving 10 bases between them. CDR1 is ENHRY, CDR2 SYGVKD, per germline. The CDR3 totals 14 residues. The CDR3 loop reads CAISPRQDTGELFF. In DNA, the CDR3 is TGTGCCATCAGTCCTCGACAAGACACCGGGGAGCTGTTTTTT.

As regards this clonotype: The germline gene is not matched at one end of the junction; a read error may be the cause. The rearrangement links TRBV5-1 to TRBJ1-2, with TRBD1 matching 8 bases. Per germline, CDR1 SGHRS and CDR2 YFSETQ. The CDR3 loop spans 13 amino acids. In DNA, the CDR3 is TGCGCCAACAGCCTGGACAGGGACTATGGCTACACCTTC. It translates to CANSLDRDYGYTF. Combining the CDR3 with reference TRBV5-1 and TRBJ1-2 gives the whole variable domain KAGVTQTPRYLIKTRGQQVTLSCSPISGHRSVSWYQQTPGQGLQFLFEYFSETQRNKGNFPGRFSGRQFSNSRSEMNVSTLELGDSALYLCANSLDRDYGYTFGSGTRLTVV.